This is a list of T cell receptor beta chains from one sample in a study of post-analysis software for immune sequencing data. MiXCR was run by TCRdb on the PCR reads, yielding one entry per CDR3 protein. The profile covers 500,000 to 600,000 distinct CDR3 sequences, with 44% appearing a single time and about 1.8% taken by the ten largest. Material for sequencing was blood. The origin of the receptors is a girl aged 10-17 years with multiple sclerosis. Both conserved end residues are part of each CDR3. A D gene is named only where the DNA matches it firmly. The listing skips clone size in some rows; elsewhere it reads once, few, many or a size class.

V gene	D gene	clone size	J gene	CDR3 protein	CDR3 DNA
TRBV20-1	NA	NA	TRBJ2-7	CSARDDEQYF	TGCAGTGCTAGAGATGACGAGCAGTACTTC
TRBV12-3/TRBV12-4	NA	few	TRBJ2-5	CASSLNHQETQYF	TGTGCCAGCAGTTTAAATCATCAAGAGACCCAGTACTTC
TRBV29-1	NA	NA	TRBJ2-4	CSVEDKGPQYF	TGCAGCGTTGAAGATAAGGGGCCGCAGTACTTC
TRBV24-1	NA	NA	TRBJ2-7	CATSDFYEQYF	TGTGCCACCAGTGATTTCTACGAGCAGTACTTC
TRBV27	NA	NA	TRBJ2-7	CASTTDRFGEQYF	TGTGCCAGCACTACTGACAGGTTCGGCGAGCAGTACTTC
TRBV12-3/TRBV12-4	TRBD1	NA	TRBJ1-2	CASSPPTGRRSNYGYTF	TGTGCCAGCAGTCCCCCGACAGGGCGGAGATCTAACTATGGCTACACCTTC
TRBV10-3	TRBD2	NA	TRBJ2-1	CAISERSGSSYNEQFF	TGTGCCATCAGTGAGAGGAGCGGGAGCTCCTACAATGAGCAGTTCTTC
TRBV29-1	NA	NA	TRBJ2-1	CSVFDFWSSSYNEQFF	TGCAGCGTTTTCGATTTTTGGAGTAGCTCCTACAATGAGCAGTTCTTC
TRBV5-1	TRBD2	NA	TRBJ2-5	CASSSSGSVIKETQYF	TGCGCCAGCAGCTCGAGCGGGAGCGTGATCAAAGAGACCCAGTACTTC
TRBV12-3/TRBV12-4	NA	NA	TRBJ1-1	CASSPLGGYTEAFF	TGTGCCAGCAGTCCGCTGGGGGGGTACACTGAAGCTTTCTTT
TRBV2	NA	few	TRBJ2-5	CASSVGRETQYF	TGTGCCAGCAGTGTCGGTCGGGAGACCCAGTACTTC
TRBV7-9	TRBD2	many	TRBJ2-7	CASSLVSGGVLDYEQYF	TGTGCCAGCAGCTTAGTGAGCGGGGGCGTCCTCGACTACGAGCAGTACTTC
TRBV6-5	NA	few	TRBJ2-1	CASSTPGRADNEQFF	TGTGCCAGCAGTACCCCCGGGCGGGCAGACAATGAGCAGTTCTTC
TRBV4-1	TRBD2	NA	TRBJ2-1	CASSPRGGLNNEQFF	TGCGCCAGCAGCCCCCGGGGGGGCCTAAACAATGAGCAGTTCTTC